This passage covers 20 T cell receptor beta chains from one sample sequenced in a study of cytomegalovirus exposure and HLA in healthy donors (dated by TCRdb to the late 2010s). Preparation of the library involved the immunoSEQ multiplex PCR assay. The multiplex PCR relied on a mix of 60 forward primers for TCR Vbeta segments and 13 reverse primers for TCR Jbeta segments. The source is immuneACCESS, and TCRdb retained only in-frame sequences with V and J called. Part of the clones is not carried over; for the studies checked, unresolved V genes explain less than half of this, and the remainder is unexplained. The sample profile shows under 150,000 clones; 68% of them were found once. The top ten clones comprise about 4.7% of the sample. What was sequenced was PBMCs. All receptors derive from a man aged 55 to 70 in good health and CMV-seronegative.

The rearrangement uses TRBV27 and TRBJ2-7; D is ambiguous. The V and J ends lost 5 bases and 0 bases respectively, with 8 bases between them. Germline CDR1 is MNHEY and CDR2 is SMNVEV (reference sequence). This CDR3 contains 13 residues. Here the CDR3 reads CASSGPNSYEQYF. The DNA of the CDR3 is TGTGCCAGCAGTGGGCCTAACTCCTACGAGCAGTACTTC.

This clone was observed a handful of times. The J gene is TRBJ2-3, the V gene TRBV6-1; the D is unclear. CDR1 is MNHNS and CDR2 is SASEGT in the germline V gene. Trimming cost V 4 bases and J 0 bases, with 8 bases left between them. The CDR3 length is 14 residues. The DNA for the CDR3 is TGTGCCAGCAGTGTTGACACTAGCACAGATACGCAGTATTTT. This encodes CASSVDTSTDTQYF.

The chain joins TRBV7-8 to TRBJ2-1; the match to TRBD2 covers 15 bases. The CDR3 spans 18 residues. V lost 2 bases, J lost 5 bases, and 7 bases stayed unmatched. Germline assignment: CDR1 SGHVS and CDR2 FQNEAQ. The CDR3 nucleotides are TGTGCCAGCAGCTTAATTCCGGGACTAGCGGGAGGACACAATGAGCAGTTCTTC. Translation gives CASSLIPGLAGGHNEQFF.

The chain combines TRBV4-1 with TRBJ2-7; 7 positions agree with TRBD1. Germline trimming cut 1 base from V and 3 bases from J; bases unmatched to any gene: 6. Germline lookup yields CDR1 MGHRA and CDR2 YSYEKL. The length of the CDR3 is 15 residues. CDR3 loop: CASSQGRDSFYEQYF. The CDR3 coding sequence is TGCGCCAGCAGCCAAGGCCGGGACAGCTTCTACGAGCAGTACTTC.

The V call is TRBV5-4, the J call TRBJ1-1; 7 bases are shared with TRBD1. Germline CDR1 reads SGHNT; CDR2 reads YYREEE (reference sequence). V was pared by 4 bases and J by 5 bases, with 5 bases of the junction left unmatched. There are 13 residues in the CDR3. The CDR3 DNA is TGTGCCAGCAGCCAGACAGGGAGAACTGAAGCTTTCTTT. This sequence encodes CASSQTGRTEAFF.

This rearrangement joins TRBV28 to TRBJ2-7; D remains ambiguous. This CDR3 has 15 amino acids. In germline, CDR1 is MDHEN, CDR2 SYDVKM. The V and J ends lost 2 bases and 5 bases respectively, with 16 bases between them. CDR3: CASSLGRLASHEQYF. The CDR3 region has the DNA TGTGCCAGCAGTTTAGGTCGGTTAGCATCCCACGAGCAGTACTTC.

This clone appeared a few times. CDR3 protein: CASSLQVPDTQYF. CDR3 bases: TGTGCCAGCAGCTTACAGGTCCCAGATACGCAGTATTTT. V is TRBV7-3 and J is TRBJ2-3; D is ambiguous. Germline V gene lookup returns CDR1 SGHTA and CDR2 FQGTGA. V lost 2 bases, J lost 4 bases, and 7 bases lay in between. This CDR3 contains 13 residues.

J is TRBJ2-3 and V is TRBV7-9; D gene ambiguous. This CDR3 has 16 amino acids. The germline V and J ends were trimmed by 2 bases and 0 bases, with 12 bases remaining between them. CDR1 is SEHNR and CDR2 is FQNEAQ in the germline V gene (reference sequence). The CDR3 DNA reads TGTGCCAGCAGCTTACTTACAGTCACTAGCACAGATACGCAGTATTTT. It encodes CASSLLTVTSTDTQYF.

The CDR3 DNA reads as TGTGCCAGCAGCTTAGGCGCCGGGACAGGGGATGAGGCTTTCTTT. Residues: CASSLGAGTGDEAFF. This chain uses TRBV7-6 with TRBJ1-1; TRBD1 aligns across 10 bases. The junction had 10 bases not matched to a gene; V was cut back by 1 base and J by 11 bases. This CDR3 has 15 amino acids. Germline CDR1 and CDR2: SGHVS and FNYEAQ.

Only one count was recorded for this clone. The rearrangement links TRBV30 to TRBJ2-1; 7 nucleotides agree with TRBD2. CDR3 length equals 16 residues. Losses at the gene ends were 5 bases for V and 0 bases for J; bases not matched to a gene: 10. Germline CDR1 and CDR2: GTSNPN and SVGIG (reference sequence). The DNA of the CDR3 is TGTGCCTGGGGTGGGGGGAGGGCGAGCTCCTACAATGAGCAGTTCTTC. It specifies CAWGGGRASSYNEQFF.

This clone has just one count. The chain is built from TRBV7-6 and TRBJ1-5; weak D call: TRBD1 (5 bases). V was shortened by 0 bases and J by 3 bases, with 12 bases between the two germline ends. Germline V gene data show CDR1 as SGHVS and CDR2 as FNYEAQ. This CDR3 contains 16 residues. CDR3 DNA: TGTGCCAGCAGCTTAGCAGCAGGGATGGTCAATCAGCCCCAGCATTTT. Its translation is CASSLAAGMVNQPQHF.

V usage is TRBV7-8 and J usage is TRBJ2-5; the match to TRBD2 covers 8 bases. V was clipped by 1 base and J by 4 bases; unmatched bases: 8. The V gene's germline CDR1 is SGHVS and CDR2 FQNEAQ. This CDR3 spans 16 amino acids. CDR3 sequence reads: CASSLGAGGGVETQYF. DNA of the CDR3: TGTGCCAGCAGCTTAGGGGCGGGAGGAGGGGTAGAGACCCAGTACTTC.

This clone was seen a few times. The chain joins TRBV5-4 to TRBJ2-7; 14 nucleotides match TRBD2. This CDR3 has 17 residues. Germline loops: CDR1 SGHNT, CDR2 YYREEE (reference sequence). The junction had 9 bases not matched to a gene; V was cut back by 5 bases and J by 2 bases. The CDR3 DNA sequence: TGTGCCAGCAGTCCCAACCCGGGACTAGCGGGAGCCTACGAGCAGTACTTC. Its protein is CASSPNPGLAGAYEQYF. The full variable domain, its missing parts supplied by reference TRBV5-4 and TRBJ2-7, is ETGVTQSPTHLIKTRGQQVTLRCSSQSGHNTVSWYQQALGQGPQFIFQYYREEENGRGNFPPRFSGLQFPNYSSELNVNALELDDSALYLCASSPNPGLAGAYEQYFGPGTRLTVT.

The genes are TRBV2 and TRBJ1-6; D gene ambiguous. Trimming stripped 1 base from V and 7 bases from J, with 11 bases between. The CDR3 is made up of 15 amino acids. CDR1 SNHLY and CDR2 FYNNEI come from the germline V gene. In DNA form, the CDR3 reads TGTGCCAGCAGTGAAGAGCCCCGGCGGAATTCACCCCTCCACTTT. Translated: CASSEEPRRNSPLHF.

Here the CDR3 reads CASSFRTGGEKLFF. The CDR3 nucleotides read TGTGCCAGCAGTTTTAGGACAGGGGGCGAAAAACTGTTTTTT. The V and J genes are TRBV28 and TRBJ1-4; 11 bases agree with TRBD1. CDR3 length: 14 residues. The junction had 2 bases not matched to a gene; V was cut back by 3 bases and J by 8 bases. Germline lookup yields CDR1 MDHEN and CDR2 SYDVKM.

The chain uses TRBV4-2 and TRBJ2-3; D ambiguous. Germline lookup yields CDR1 LGHNA and CDR2 YNFKEQ. This CDR3 is built from 13 residues. Trimming pared 1 base from V and 2 bases from J, leaving 4 bases between. DNA for the CDR3: TGTGCCAGCAGCCAAGGGCTCACAGATACGCAGTATTTT. Amino acids: CASSQGLTDTQYF.

DNA of the CDR3: TGTGCCAGCAGCCAAGGGCCCGCCTACGAGCAGTACTTC. It encodes CASSQGPAYEQYF. The chain joins TRBV14 to TRBJ2-7; D remains ambiguous. Germline V gene lookup returns CDR1 SGHDN and CDR2 FVKESK. The CDR3 covers 13 residues. Trimming removed 1 base at V and 2 bases at J, with 6 bases between.

V usage is TRBV5-1 and J usage is TRBJ2-6; TRBD1 might be the D (5 bases). V lost 6 bases to trimming and J lost 0 bases, with 13 bases between them. Germline values: CDR1 SGHRS, CDR2 YFSETQ. The CDR3 is 16 residues long. The CDR3 DNA is TGCGCCAGCACTCGAACAGGCCTCTCTGGGGCCAACGTCCTGACTTTC. Translation: CASTRTGLSGANVLTF.

This clone occurred once. CDR3: CASQDRGINTQYF. DNA of the CDR3: TGTGCCAGCCAAGACAGGGGCATTAATACGCAGTATTTT. The chain carries TRBV19 and TRBJ2-3, with 8 bases fitting TRBD1. The ends lost 9 bases at V and 7 bases at J; junction bases unmatched: 9. The CDR3 consists of 13 residues. In germline, CDR1 is LNHDA, CDR2 SQIVND (reference sequence).

The chain carries TRBV6-5 and TRBJ2-3; TRBD2 is a possible D gene (5 bases). This CDR3 region has 15 residues. Per the germline V gene, CDR1 is MNHEY and CDR2 is SVGAGI. V was cut by 6 bases and J by 1 base, with 14 bases left in between. This CDR3 is CASSSGWDGTDTQYF. Here the CDR3 DNA reads TGTGCCAGCAGCTCGGGGTGGGATGGCACAGATACGCAGTATTTT.